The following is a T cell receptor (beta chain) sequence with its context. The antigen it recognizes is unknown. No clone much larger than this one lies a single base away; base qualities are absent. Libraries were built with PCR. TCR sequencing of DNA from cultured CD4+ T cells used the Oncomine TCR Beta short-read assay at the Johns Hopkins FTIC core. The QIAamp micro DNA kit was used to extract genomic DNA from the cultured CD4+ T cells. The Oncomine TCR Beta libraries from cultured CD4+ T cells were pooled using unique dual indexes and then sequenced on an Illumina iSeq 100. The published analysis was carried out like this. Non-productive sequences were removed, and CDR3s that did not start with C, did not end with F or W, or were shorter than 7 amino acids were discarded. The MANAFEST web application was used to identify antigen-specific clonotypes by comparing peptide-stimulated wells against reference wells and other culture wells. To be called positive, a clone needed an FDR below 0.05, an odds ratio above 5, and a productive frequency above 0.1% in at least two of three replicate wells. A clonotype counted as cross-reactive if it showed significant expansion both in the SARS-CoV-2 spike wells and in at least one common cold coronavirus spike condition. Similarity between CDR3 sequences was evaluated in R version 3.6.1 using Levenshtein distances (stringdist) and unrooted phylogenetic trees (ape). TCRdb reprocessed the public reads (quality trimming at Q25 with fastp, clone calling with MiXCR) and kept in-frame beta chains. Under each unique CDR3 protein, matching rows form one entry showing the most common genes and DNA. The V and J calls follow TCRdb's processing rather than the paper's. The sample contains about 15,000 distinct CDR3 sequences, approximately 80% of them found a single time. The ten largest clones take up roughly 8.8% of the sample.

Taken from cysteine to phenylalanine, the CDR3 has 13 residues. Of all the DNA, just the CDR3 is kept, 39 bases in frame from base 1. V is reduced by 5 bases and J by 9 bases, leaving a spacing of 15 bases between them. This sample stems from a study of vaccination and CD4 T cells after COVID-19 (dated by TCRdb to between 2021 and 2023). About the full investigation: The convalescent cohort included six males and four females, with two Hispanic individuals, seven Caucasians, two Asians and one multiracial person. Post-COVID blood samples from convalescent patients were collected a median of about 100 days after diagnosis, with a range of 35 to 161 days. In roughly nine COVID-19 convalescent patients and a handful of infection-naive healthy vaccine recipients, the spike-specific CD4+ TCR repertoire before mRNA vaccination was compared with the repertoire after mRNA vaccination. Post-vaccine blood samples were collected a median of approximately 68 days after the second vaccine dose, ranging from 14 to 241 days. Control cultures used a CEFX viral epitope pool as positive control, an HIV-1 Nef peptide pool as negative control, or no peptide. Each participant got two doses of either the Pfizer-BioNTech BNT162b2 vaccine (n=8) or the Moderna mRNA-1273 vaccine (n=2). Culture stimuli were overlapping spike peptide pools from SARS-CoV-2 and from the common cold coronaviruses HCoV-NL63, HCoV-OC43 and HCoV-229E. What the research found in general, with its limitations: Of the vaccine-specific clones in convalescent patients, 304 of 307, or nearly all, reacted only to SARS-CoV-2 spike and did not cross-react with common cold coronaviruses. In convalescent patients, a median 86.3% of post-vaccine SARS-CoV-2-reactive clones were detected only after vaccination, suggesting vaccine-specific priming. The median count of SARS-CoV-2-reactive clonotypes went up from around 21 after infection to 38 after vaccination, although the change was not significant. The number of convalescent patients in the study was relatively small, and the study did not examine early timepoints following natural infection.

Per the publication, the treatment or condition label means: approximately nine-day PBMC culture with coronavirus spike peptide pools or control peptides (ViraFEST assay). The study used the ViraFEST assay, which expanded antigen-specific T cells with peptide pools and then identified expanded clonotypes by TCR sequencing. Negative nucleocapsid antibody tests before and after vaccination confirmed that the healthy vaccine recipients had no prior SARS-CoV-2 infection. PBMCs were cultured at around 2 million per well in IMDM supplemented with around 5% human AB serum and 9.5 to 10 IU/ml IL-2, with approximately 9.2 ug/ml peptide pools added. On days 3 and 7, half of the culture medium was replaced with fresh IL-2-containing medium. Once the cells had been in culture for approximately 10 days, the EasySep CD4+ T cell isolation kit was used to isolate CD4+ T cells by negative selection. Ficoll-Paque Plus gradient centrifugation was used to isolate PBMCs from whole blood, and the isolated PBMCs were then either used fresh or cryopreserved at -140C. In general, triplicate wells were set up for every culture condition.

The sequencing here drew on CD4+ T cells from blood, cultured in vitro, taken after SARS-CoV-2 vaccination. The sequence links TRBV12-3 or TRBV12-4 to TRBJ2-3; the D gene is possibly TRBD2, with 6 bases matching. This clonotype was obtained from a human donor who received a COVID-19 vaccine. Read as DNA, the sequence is TGTGCCAGCAGTAGGACGGGACTGGGGACGCAGTATTTT. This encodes CASSRTGLGTQYF.